This T cell receptor beta chain was captured in a study of blood T cell repertoires in COVID-19. Study background: Some COVID-19 samples were acute and others convalescent; all came from the United States, Italy and Spain. Nucleic acid was either cDNA or gDNA, and it came from T cells, B-cell-depleted T cells, or PBMCs.

A single count supports this clone. Per the original methods: Amplifying reference gene primers gave estimates of nucleated cell counts. Generated by immunoSEQ multiplex PCR, the TCRdb table keeps only in-frame clones and is missing some. V and J calls plus clone size are reproduced from that table; the DNA served to infer D and trimming. The data hold 150,000 to 250,000 clones, with 82% observed a single time. The source material was peripheral blood. The source is a human donor with acute or convalescent COVID-19. The donor label of this sample is uncertain.

CDR3 sequence: CASSPTSGTTDTQYF. The CDR3 DNA reads as TGTGCCAGCAGCCCGACTAGCGGAACTACAGATACGCAGTATTTT. V is TRBV7-7 and J is TRBJ2-3; TRBD2 agrees at 9 bases. The germline CDR1 and CDR2 sequences are SSHAT and FNYEAQ (reference sequence). The CDR3 covers 15 residues. Trimming at V came to 5 bases and at J to 3 bases, leaving 6 bases not matched to a gene.